The T cell receptor (beta chain) under discussion was sequenced for a study of shared clonotypes between healthy human individuals. Study conclusions and caveats: It was expected that sequencing depth would affect clonotype sharing among donors.

The CDR3 covers 16 residues. This table comes from immunoSEQ multiplex PCR, and its TCRdb copy is limited to in-frame clones, with some not included. The table has some 1 million clones, approximately 68% seen once. Remarks on this clone: Antigen: not known.

The receptor comes from a man aged 18 to 29 in good health. The specimen was memory CD4+ T cells sorted from blood. Subset reported: CD45RA-negative fraction. The gene calls are TRBV21-1 and TRBJ2-7; the tabulated D call, TRBD2, remains unverified against the DNA. TRBV21-1 is recorded as a pseudogene. The CDR3 protein is CASSKLRSRVSYEQYF. The DNA for the CDR3 is TGTGCCAGCAGCAAGTTAAGGTCCCGGGTCTCCTACGAGCAGTACTTC.